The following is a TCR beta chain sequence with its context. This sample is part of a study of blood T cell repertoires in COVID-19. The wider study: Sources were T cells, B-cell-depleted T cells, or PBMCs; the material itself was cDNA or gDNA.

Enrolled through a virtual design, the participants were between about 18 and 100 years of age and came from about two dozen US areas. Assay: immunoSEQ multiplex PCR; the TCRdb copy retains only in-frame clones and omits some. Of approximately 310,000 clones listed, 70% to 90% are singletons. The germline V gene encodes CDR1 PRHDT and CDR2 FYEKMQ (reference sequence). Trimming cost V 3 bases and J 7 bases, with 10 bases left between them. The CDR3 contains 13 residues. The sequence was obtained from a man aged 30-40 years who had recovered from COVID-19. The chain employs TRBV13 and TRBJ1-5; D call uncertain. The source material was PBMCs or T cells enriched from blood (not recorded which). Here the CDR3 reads CASSFSTGQPQHF. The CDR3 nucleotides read TGTGCCAGCAGCTTTTCAACGGGGCAGCCCCAGCATTTT.